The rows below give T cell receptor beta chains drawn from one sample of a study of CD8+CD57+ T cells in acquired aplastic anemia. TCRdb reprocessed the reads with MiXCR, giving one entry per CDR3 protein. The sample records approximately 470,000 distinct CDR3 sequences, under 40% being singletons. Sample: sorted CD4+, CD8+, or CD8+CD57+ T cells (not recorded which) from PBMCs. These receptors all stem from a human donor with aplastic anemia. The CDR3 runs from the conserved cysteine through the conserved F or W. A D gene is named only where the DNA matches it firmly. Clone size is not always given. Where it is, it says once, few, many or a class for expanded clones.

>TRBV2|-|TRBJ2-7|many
CAGKGAVGLEQYF
TGTGCCGGGAAGGGAGCAGTCGGCCTCGAGCAGTACTTC
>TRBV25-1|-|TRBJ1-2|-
CASSEGSANYGYTF
TGTGCCAGCTCGGAAGGGAGCGCTAACTATGGCTACACCTTC
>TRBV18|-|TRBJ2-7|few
CASSPIRTGTYEQYF
TGTGCCAGCTCACCCATCCGAACCGGGACTTACGAGCAGTACTTC
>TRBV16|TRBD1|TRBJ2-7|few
CASSQSAGLGQKSYEQYF
TGTGCCAGCAGCCAATCGGCGGGTCTGGGACAGAAATCCTACGAGCAGTACTTC
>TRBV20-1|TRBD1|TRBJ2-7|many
CSASIPAQGYEQYF
TGCAGTGCTAGTATACCCGCACAGGGGTACGAGCAGTACTTC
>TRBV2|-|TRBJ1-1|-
CASSERGWDTEAFF
TGTGCCAGCAGTGAAAGGGGCTGGGACACTGAAGCTTTCTTT
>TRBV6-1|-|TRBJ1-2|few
CASSWDGYTF
TGTGCCAGCAGTTGGGATGGCTACACCTTC
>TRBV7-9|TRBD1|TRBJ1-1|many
CASSLTGTFAEAFF
TGTGCCAGCAGCTTGACAGGGACGTTCGCTGAAGCTTTCTTT
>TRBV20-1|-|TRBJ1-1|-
CSAARVDTEAFF
TGCAGTGCTGCCAGGGTGGATACTGAAGCTTTCTTT
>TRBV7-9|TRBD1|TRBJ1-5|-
CASSKRDRVLGQPQHF
TGTGCCAGCAGCAAGCGGGACAGGGTATTGGGTCAGCCCCAGCATTTT
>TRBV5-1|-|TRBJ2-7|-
CASSLTGPEQYF
TGCGCCAGCAGCTTGACAGGTCCCGAGCAGTACTTC
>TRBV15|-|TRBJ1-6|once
CATSRLRGGNINSPLHF
TGTGCCACCAGCAGACTAAGGGGTGGCAATATTAATTCACCCCTCCACTTT
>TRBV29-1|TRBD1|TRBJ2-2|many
CSVGQGPTNTGELFF
TGCAGCGTTGGACAGGGACCCACGAACACCGGGGAGCTGTTTTTT
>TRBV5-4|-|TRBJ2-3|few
CASSLDAYGDTQYF
TGTGCCAGCAGCTTGGATGCCTACGGAGATACGCAGTATTTT
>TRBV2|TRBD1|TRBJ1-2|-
CASIPGQGKERYTF
TGTGCCAGCATACCCGGACAGGGGAAGGAACGCTACACCTTC
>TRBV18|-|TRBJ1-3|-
CASGPAGNTIYF
TGTGCCAGCGGGCCAGCTGGAAACACCATATATTTT
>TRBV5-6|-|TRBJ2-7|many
CASSGRSSEQYF
TGTGCCAGCAGCGGCAGGAGTAGCGAGCAGTACTTC
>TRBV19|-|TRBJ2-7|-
CATRGTRSGVEQYF
TGTGCCACCAGGGGGACTCGATCGGGGGTCGAGCAGTACTTC
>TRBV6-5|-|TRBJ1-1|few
CASSYSTFGTEAFF
TGTGCCAGCAGTTACTCGACATTCGGGACTGAAGCTTTCTTT
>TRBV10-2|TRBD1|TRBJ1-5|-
CASSGRQGYNQPQHF
TGTGCCAGCAGCGGGCGACAGGGGTACAATCAGCCCCAGCATTTT
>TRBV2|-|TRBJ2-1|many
CASSGQYNEQFF
TGTGCCAGCTCAGGACAATACAATGAGCAGTTCTTC
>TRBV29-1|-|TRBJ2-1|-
CSVEPGRGRDEQFF
TGCAGCGTTGAACCGGGACGGGGAAGGGATGAGCAGTTCTTC
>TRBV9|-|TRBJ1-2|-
CASSVDGSDRSLANYGYTF
TGTGCCAGCAGCGTAGATGGCAGTGATAGGTCGTTAGCTAACTATGGCTACACCTTC
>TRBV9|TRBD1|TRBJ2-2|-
CASSAPGQGRTGELFF
TGTGCCAGCAGCGCGCCGGGACAGGGGAGGACCGGGGAGCTGTTTTTT
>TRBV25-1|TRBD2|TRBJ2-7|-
CASSGSGIYEQYF
TGTGCCAGCAGCGGAAGCGGGATTTACGAGCAGTACTTC
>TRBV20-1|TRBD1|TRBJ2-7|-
CSARDITGGEPYEQYF
TGCAGTGCTAGAGATATAACAGGGGGCGAACCCTACGAGCAGTACTTC
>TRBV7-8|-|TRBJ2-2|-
CASSFSSGELFF
TGTGCCAGCAGTTTTTCAAGCGGGGAGCTGTTTTTT
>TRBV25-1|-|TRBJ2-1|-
CASRDGGPYNEQFF
TGTGCCAGCCGGGACGGGGGGCCCTACAATGAGCAGTTCTTC
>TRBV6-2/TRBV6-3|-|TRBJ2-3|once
CASSYSNVGASTDTQYF
TGTGCCAGCAGTTACTCGAATGTCGGCGCGAGCACAGATACGCAGTATTTT
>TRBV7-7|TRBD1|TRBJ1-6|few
CASSSGTGGYNSPLHF
TGTGCTAGCAGTTCCGGGACAGGGGGCTATAATTCACCCCTCCACTTT
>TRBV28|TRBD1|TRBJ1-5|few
CASSNGQGRNQPQHF
TGTGCCAGCAGTAACGGACAGGGTCGCAATCAGCCCCAGCATTTT
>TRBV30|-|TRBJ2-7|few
CAWRGGGYEQYF
TGTGCCTGGAGGGGGGGCGGCTACGAGCAGTACTTC
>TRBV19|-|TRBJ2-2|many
CASSIVGGPGELFF
TGTGCCAGTAGTATAGTAGGAGGGCCCGGGGAGCTGTTTTTT
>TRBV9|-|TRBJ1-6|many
CASSGEGRANSPLHF
TGTGCCAGCAGCGGAGAAGGGCGCGCCAATTCACCCCTCCACTTT
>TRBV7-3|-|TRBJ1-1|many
CASSLLVHTEAFF
TGTGCCAGCAGCTTATTGGTTCACACTGAAGCTTTCTTT
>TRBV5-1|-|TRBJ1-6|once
CASSRDPGRSNSPPHF
TGCGCCAGCAGCCGAGATCCGGGACGCAGTAATTCACCCCCCCACTTT
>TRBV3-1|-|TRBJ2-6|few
CASSHRVGSGANVLTF
TGTGCCAGCAGCCACCGGGTGGGCTCTGGGGCCAACGTCCTGACTTTC
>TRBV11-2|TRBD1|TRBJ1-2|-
CASSLDGTANYGYTF
TGTGCCAGCAGCTTAGATGGGACAGCTAACTATGGCTACACCTTC
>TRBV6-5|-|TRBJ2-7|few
CASSYLRQGGEQYF
TGTGCCAGCAGTTACCTCCGGCAGGGCGGGGAGCAGTACTTC
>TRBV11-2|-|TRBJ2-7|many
CASSLERTTYEQYF
TGTGCCAGCAGCTTAGAGAGGACAACCTACGAGCAGTACTTC
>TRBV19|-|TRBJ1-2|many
CASSPGRGGDYTYGYTF
TGTGCCAGTAGCCCTGGACGCGGGGGCGATTACACCTATGGCTACACCTTC
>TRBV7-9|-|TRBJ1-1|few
CASSLEADIEAFF
TGTGCCAGCAGCTTAGAGGCGGATATTGAAGCTTTCTTT